This T cell receptor (beta chain) was obtained from a study of T cells after somatic rescue of genetic block. There are 16 residues in the CDR3. The germline V and J ends were trimmed by 5 bases and 8 bases, with 23 bases remaining between them. Germline CDR1 is SGHRS and CDR2 is YFSETQ. Data came from immunoSEQ multiplex PCR; TCRdb stores just in-frame clones and leaves some out. The table has about 110,000 clones, about 89% seen once. Source material: peripheral blood mononuclear cells (PBMCs). V gene TRBV5-1 combines with J gene TRBJ2-1; tentatively, D is TRBD2 (6 bases). This TCR derives from a woman younger than 35. DNA for the CDR3: TGCGCCAGCAGTTCATTCCCGGGGGAGACCTGGGATGAGCAGTTCTTC. It encodes CASSSFPGETWDEQFF.